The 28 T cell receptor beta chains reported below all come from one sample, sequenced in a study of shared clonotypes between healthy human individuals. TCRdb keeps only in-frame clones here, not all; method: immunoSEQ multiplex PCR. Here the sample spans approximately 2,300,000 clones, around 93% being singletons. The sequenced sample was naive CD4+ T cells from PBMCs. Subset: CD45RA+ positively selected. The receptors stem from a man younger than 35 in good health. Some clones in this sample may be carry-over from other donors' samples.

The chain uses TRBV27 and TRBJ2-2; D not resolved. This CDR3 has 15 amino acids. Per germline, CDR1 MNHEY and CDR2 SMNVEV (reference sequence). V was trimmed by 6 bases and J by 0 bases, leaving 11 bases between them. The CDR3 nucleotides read TGTGCCAGCAGCCTCTATGACTCGAACACCGGGGAGCTGTTTTTT. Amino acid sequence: CASSLYDSNTGELFF.

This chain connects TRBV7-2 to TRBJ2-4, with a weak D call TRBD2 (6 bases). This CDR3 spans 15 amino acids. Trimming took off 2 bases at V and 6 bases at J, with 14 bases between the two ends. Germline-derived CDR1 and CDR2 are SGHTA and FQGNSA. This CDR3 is CASSLWGGDGNIQYF. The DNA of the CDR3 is TGTGCCAGCAGCTTATGGGGAGGCGACGGAAACATTCAGTACTTC.

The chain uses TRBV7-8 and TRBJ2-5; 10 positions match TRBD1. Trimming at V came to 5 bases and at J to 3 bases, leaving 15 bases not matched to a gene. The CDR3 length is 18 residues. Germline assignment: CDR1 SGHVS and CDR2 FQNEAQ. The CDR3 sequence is CASSIWTGGRGPEETQYF. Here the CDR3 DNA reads TGTGCCAGCAGCATCTGGACAGGGGGTAGGGGGCCTGAAGAGACCCAGTACTTC.

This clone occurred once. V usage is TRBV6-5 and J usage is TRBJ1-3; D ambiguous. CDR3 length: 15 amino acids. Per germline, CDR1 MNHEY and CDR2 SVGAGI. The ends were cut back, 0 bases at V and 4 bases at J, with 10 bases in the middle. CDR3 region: CASSYSFHEGNTIYF. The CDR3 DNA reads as TGTGCCAGCAGTTACTCGTTTCACGAGGGAAACACCATATATTTT.

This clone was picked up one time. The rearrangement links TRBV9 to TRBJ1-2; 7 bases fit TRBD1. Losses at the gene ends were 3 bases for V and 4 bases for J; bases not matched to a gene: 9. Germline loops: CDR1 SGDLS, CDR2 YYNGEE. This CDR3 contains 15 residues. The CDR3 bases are TGTGCCAGCAGCGCCCAGGGGGTCATTGGCTATGGCTACACCTTC. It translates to CASSAQGVIGYGYTF.

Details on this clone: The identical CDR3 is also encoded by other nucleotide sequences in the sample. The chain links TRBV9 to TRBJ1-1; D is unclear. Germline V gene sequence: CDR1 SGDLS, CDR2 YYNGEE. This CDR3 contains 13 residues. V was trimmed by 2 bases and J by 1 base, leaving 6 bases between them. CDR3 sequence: CASSVSGNTEAFF. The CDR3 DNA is TGTGCCAGCAGCGTGTCAGGGAACACTGAAGCTTTCTTT.

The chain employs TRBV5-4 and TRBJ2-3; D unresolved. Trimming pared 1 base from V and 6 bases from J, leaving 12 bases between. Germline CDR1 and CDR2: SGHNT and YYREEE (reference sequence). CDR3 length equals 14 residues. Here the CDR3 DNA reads TGTGCCAGCAGCTTGCGGCTAGTTGGGGATACGCAGTATTTT. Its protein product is CASSLRLVGDTQYF.

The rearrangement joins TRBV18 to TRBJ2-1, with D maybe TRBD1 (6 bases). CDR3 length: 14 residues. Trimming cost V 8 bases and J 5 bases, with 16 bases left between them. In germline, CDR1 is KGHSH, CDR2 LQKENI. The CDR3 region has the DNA TGTGCCAGCGGATCCAGGACAGCGAACAATGAGCAGTTCTTC. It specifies CASGSRTANNEQFF.

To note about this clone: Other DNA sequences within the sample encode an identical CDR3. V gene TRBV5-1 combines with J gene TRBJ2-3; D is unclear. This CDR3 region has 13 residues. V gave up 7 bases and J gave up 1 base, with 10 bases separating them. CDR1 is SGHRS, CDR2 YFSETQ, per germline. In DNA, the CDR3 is TGCGCCAGCTCCTCTTTGGGCACAGATACGCAGTATTTT. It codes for CASSSLGTDTQYF.

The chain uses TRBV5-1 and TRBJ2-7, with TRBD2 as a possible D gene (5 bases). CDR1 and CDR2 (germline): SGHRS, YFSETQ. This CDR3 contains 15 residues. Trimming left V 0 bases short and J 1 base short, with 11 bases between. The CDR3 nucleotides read TGCGCCAGCAGCTTGGGTTCCCTAGCATCCTACGAGCAGTACTTC. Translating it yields CASSLGSLASYEQYF.

As DNA, the CDR3 is TGTGCCAGCAGTTTGACGGTCTCCTACGAGCAGTACTTC. Amino acid sequence: CASSLTVSYEQYF. This rearrangement joins TRBV6-5 to TRBJ2-5, with no clear D. The J call is doubtful: the DNA matches TRBJ2-7 better. Germline CDR1 and CDR2: MNHEY and SVGAGI. The CDR3 runs to 13 residues.

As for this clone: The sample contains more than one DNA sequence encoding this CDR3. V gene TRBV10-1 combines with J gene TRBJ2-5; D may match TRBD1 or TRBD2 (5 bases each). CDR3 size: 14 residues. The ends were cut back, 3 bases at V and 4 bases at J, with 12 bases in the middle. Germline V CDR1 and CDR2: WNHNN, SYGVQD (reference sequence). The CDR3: CASSERGRGETQYF. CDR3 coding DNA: TGCGCCAGCAGTGAACGGGGAAGGGGAGAGACCCAGTACTTC.

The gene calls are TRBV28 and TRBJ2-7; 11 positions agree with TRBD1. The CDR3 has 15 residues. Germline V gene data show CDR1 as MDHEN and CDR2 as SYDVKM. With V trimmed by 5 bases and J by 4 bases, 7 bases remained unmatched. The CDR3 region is CASSRTGGKHYEQYF. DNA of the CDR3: TGTGCCAGCAGTCGGACAGGGGGCAAGCATTACGAGCAGTACTTC.

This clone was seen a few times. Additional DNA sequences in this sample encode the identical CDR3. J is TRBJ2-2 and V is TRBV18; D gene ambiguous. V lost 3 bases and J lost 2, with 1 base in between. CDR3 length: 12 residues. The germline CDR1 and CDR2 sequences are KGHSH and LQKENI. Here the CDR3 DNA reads TGTGCCAGCTCACCCAACACCGGGGAGCTGTTTTTT. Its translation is CASSPNTGELFF.

The CDR3 is CASSFLLGGSTEAFF. CDR3 nucleotides: TGTGCCAGCAGTTTTCTTCTGGGGGGCTCGACTGAAGCTTTCTTT. This rearrangement joins TRBV28 to TRBJ1-1, with D tentatively TRBD1 (6 bases). CDR1 MDHEN and CDR2 SYDVKM come from the germline V gene. The CDR3 contains 15 residues. With 3 bases removed from V and 5 bases from J, the gap between germline ends came to 16 bases. Full variable domain (outside the CDR3, taken from reference TRBV28 and TRBJ1-1): DVKVTQSSRYLVKRTGEKVFLECVQDMDHENMFWYRQDPGLGLRLIYFSYDVKMKEKGDIPEGYSVSREKKERFSLILESASTNQTSMYLCASSFLLGGSTEAFFGQGTRLTVV.

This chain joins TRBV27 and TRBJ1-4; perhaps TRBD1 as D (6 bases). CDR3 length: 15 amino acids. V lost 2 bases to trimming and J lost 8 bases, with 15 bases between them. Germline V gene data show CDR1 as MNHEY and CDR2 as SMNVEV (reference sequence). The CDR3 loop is CASSLGGSPREKLFF. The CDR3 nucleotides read TGTGCCAGCAGTTTAGGGGGCAGCCCCCGGGAAAAACTGTTTTTT. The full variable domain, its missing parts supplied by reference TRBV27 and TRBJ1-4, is EAQVTQNPRYLITVTGKKLTVTCSQNMNHEYMSWYRQDPGLGLRQIYYSMNVEVTDKGDVPEGYKVSRKEKRNFPLILESPSPNQTSLYFCASSLGGSPREKLFFGSGTQLSVL.

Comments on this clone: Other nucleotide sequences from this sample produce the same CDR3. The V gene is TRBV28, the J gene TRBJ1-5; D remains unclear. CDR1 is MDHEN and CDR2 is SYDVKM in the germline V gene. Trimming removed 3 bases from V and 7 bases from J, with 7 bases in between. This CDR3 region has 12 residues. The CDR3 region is CASSFGLQPQHF. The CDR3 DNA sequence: TGTGCCAGCAGTTTCGGGCTGCAGCCCCAGCATTTT.

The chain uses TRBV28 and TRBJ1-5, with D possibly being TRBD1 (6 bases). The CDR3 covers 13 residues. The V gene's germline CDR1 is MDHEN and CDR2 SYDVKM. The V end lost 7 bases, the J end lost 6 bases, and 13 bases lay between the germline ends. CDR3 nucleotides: TGTGCCAGCACCTGGGGGCCAGGTCAGCCCCAGCATTTT. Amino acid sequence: CASTWGPGQPQHF.

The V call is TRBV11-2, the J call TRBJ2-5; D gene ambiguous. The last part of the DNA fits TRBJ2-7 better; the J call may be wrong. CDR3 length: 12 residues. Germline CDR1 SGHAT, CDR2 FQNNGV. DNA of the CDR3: TGTGCCAGCAGCTTATCCGGGTACGAGCAGTACTTC. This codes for CASSLSGYEQYF.

The CDR3 sequence: CASSFDRLSYEQYF. The CDR3 DNA follows: TGTGCCAGCAGTTTTGACCGACTCTCCTACGAGCAGTACTTC. The V and J genes are TRBV6-5 and TRBJ2-7; D remains unclear. Germline CDR1 reads MNHEY; CDR2 reads SVGAGI. Trimming left V 4 bases short and J 0 bases short, with 10 bases between. This CDR3 is built from 14 residues.

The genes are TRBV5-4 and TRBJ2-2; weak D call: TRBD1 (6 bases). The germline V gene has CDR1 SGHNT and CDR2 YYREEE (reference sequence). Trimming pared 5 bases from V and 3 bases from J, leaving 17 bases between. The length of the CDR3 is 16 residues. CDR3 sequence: CASSSGTTGHTGELFF. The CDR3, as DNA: TGTGCCAGCAGTTCCGGGACAACGGGACACACCGGGGAGCTGTTTTTT.

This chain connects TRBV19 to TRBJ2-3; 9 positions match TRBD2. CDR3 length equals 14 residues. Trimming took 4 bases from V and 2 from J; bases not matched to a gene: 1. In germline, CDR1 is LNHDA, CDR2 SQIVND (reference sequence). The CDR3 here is CASSRLAATDTQYF. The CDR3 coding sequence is TGTGCCAGTAGTAGACTAGCGGCCACAGATACGCAGTATTTT.

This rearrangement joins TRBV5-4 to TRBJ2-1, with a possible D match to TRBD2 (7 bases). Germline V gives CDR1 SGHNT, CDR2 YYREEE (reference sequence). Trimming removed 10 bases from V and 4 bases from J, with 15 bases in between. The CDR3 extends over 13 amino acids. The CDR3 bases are TGTGCCGTCCTCGGGGGGCCTTACAATGAGCAGTTCTTC. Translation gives CAVLGGPYNEQFF.

The CDR3 loop is CASSQVGTPNTEAFF. CDR3 bases: TGCGCCAGCAGCCAGGTGGGGACTCCGAACACTGAAGCTTTCTTT. This sequence joins TRBV5-1 and TRBJ1-1; possibly TRBD1 for D (5 bases). The germline gives CDR1 SGHRS, CDR2 YFSETQ. The CDR3 is made up of 15 amino acids. The V end was cut by 4 bases, the J end by 1 base, with 14 bases between.

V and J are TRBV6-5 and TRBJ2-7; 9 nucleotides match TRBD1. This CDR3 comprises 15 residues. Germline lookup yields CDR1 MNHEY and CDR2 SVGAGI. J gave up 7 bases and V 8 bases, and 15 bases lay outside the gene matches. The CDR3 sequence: CASGPSGTGMWEQYF. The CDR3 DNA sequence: TGTGCCAGCGGTCCCTCCGGGACAGGGATGTGGGAGCAGTACTTC.

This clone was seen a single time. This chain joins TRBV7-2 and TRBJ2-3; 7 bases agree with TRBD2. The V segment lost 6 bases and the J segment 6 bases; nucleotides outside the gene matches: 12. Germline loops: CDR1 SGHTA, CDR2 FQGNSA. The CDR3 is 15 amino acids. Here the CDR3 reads CASSSSGTFWDTQYF. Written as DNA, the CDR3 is TGTGCCAGCAGTTCCAGCGGGACCTTCTGGGATACGCAGTATTTT.

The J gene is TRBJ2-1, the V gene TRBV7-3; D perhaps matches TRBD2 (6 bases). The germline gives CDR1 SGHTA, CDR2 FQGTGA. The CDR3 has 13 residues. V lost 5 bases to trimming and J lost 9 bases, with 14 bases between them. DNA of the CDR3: TGTGCCAGCAGCGTACTAGCAAACCTTGAGCAGTTCTTC. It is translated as CASSVLANLEQFF.

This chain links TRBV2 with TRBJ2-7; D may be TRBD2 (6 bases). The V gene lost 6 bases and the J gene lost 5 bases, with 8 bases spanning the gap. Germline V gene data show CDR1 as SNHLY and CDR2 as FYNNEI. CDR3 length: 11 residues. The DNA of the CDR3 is TGTGCCAGCAGCGGGACTGACGAGCAGTACTTC. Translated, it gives CASSGTDEQYF.